Below are 22 T cell receptor beta chains sequenced from a single sample in a study of blood T cell repertoires in COVID-19. Repertoires were generated with immunoSEQ multiplex PCR, while TCRdb's copy carries only in-frame clones and drops some. Of about 200,000 clones in the sample, roughly nine tenths were seen once. Sequencing input: peripheral blood. Receptors originate from a man between 40 and 49 years old with acute or convalescent COVID-19.

This chain links TRBV6-5 with TRBJ2-5, with 7 bases fitting TRBD1. The CDR3 is made up of 14 amino acids. V dropped 5 bases and J dropped 5; count of bases not matched to a gene: 8. CDR1 MNHEY and CDR2 SVGAGI come from the germline V gene. CDR3 residues: CASSPYRGWETQYF. The CDR3, as DNA: TGTGCCAGCAGTCCCTACAGGGGATGGGAGACCCAGTACTTC.

This chain connects TRBV5-8 to TRBJ1-2; 7 nucleotides line up with TRBD1. The CDR3 contains 17 residues. The J segment lost 0 bases and the V segment lost 3 bases, leaving 11 bases of the junction unmatched. In germline, CDR1 is SGHTS, CDR2 YDEGEE. CDR3 sequence: CASSSMPGTDSNYGYTF. CDR3 sequence (DNA): TGTGCCAGCAGCTCAATGCCGGGGACAGACTCTAACTATGGCTACACCTTC. The entire variable domain, with the rest obtained from reference TRBV5-8 and TRBJ1-2, is as follows: EAGVTQSPTHLIKTRGQQATLRCSPISGHTSVYWYQQALGLGLQFLLWYDEGEERNRGNFPPRFSGRQFPNYSSELNVNALELEDSALYLCASSSMPGTDSNYGYTFGSGTRLTVV.

This clone was seen only a few times. The chain is built from TRBV5-1 and TRBJ2-1; 8 bases line up with TRBD2. CDR3 length: 16 residues. The germline V gene encodes CDR1 SGHRS and CDR2 YFSETQ. Germline trimming cut 4 bases from V and 5 bases from J; bases unmatched to any gene: 11. CDR3 residues: CASSHTNQRGNNEQFF. Here the CDR3 DNA reads TGCGCCAGCAGCCATACGAACCAGCGGGGGAACAATGAGCAGTTCTTC.

V and J are TRBV20-1 and TRBJ1-2; D is uncertain. The CDR3 has 13 residues. V lost 3 bases and J 4 bases, leaving 12 bases between the germline ends. Germline CDR1 and CDR2: DFQATT and SNEGSKA (reference sequence). The CDR3 sequence: CSASRDVAYGYTF. The CDR3 DNA reads as TGCAGTGCTAGTCGTGACGTAGCCTATGGCTACACCTTC.

The chain employs TRBV2 and TRBJ2-5; D is perhaps TRBD1 (5 bases). The CDR3 totals 15 residues. Trimming took 7 bases from V and 4 from J, leaving 19 bases between them. Germline lookup yields CDR1 SNHLY and CDR2 FYNNEI. The CDR3 bases are TGTGCCAGCATGGGGCAGCAACTTCGGAGAGAGACCCAGTACTTC. Translation gives CASMGQQLRRETQYF.

The chain joins TRBV3-1 (or the pseudogene TRBV3-2) to TRBJ2-7; a weak D match, TRBD1 (5 bases). Trimming took 2 bases from V and 6 from J, leaving 11 bases between them. The CDR3 is 13 residues long. The germline gives CDR1 LGHDT, CDR2 YNNKEL (reference sequence). The CDR3 protein is CASSQRQPSEQYF. The CDR3 DNA follows: TGTGCCAGCAGCCAAAGACAGCCCTCCGAGCAGTACTTC.

The V and J genes are TRBV5-1 and TRBJ1-2; TRBD1 is a possible D gene (5 bases). Per the germline V gene, CDR1 is SGHRS and CDR2 is YFSETQ. V lost 4 bases and J lost 0, with 13 bases in between. The CDR3 is made up of 15 amino acids. The CDR3 sequence: CASSDSRISNYGYTF. In nucleotides, the CDR3 is TGCGCCAGCAGCGACAGTAGGATATCTAACTATGGCTACACCTTC. Full variable domain (rest looked up from reference TRBV5-1 and TRBJ1-2): KAGVTQTPRYLIKTRGQQVTLSCSPISGHRSVSWYQQTPGQGLQFLFEYFSETQRNKGNFPGRFSGRQFSNSRSEMNVSTLELGDSALYLCASSDSRISNYGYTFGSGTRLTVV.

The chain combines TRBV5-8 with TRBJ2-1; weak D call: TRBD1 (6 bases). The CDR3 length is 14 residues. V gave up 0 bases and J gave up 8 bases, with 12 bases separating them. Per germline, CDR1 SGHTS and CDR2 YDEGEE. CDR3 sequence: CASSLGTVGDEQFF. CDR3 coding DNA: TGTGCCAGCAGCTTGGGGACAGTCGGCGATGAGCAGTTCTTC.

The V gene is TRBV2, the J gene TRBJ2-4; weak D call: TRBD2 (6 bases). The CDR3 consists of 14 residues. Germline-derived CDR1 and CDR2 are SNHLY and FYNNEI. Trimming stripped 6 bases from V and 5 bases from J, with 14 bases between. Written as DNA, the CDR3 is TGTGCCAGCAGGTCTCAGGGAGGCGAAAACATTCAGTACTTC. Translating gives CASRSQGGENIQYF.

The chain carries TRBV11-2 and TRBJ1-2; D not resolved. CDR1 is SGHAT and CDR2 is FQNNGV in the germline V gene. V gave up 1 base and J gave up 4 bases, with 4 bases separating them. The CDR3 loop spans 12 amino acids. The CDR3 DNA sequence: TGTGCCAGCAGCTTAGGGAGCTATGGCTACACCTTC. Amino acids: CASSLGSYGYTF.

This rearrangement joins TRBV6-5 to TRBJ2-7; TRBD1 aligns across 9 bases. This CDR3 has 15 amino acids. Germline V gene data show CDR1 as MNHEY and CDR2 as SVGAGI. Unmatched junction bases numbered 5, after V lost 2 bases and J lost 3 bases. CDR3 sequence reads: CASSYAGTGYYEQYF. For the CDR3, the DNA is TGTGCCAGCAGTTACGCCGGGACAGGGTACTACGAGCAGTACTTC.

This rearrangement joins TRBV29-1 to TRBJ1-2; the D gene is possibly TRBD1 (6 bases). V was trimmed by 7 bases and J by 4 bases, leaving 16 bases between them. Germline CDR1 reads SQVTM; CDR2 reads ANQGSEA. CDR3 length: 13 amino acids. Here the CDR3 DNA reads TGCAGCGCTGACAGGACAGCTTCCTATGGCTACACCTTC. Encoded protein: CSADRTASYGYTF.

This rearrangement joins TRBV18 to TRBJ1-2, with 9 nucleotides matching TRBD1. Germline values: CDR1 KGHSH, CDR2 LQKENI. The V and J ends lost 4 bases and 2 bases, in that order; junction bases with no gene match: 11. CDR3 length: 17 amino acids. CDR3 loop: CASSRSPGQGRNYGYTF. The CDR3 nucleotides are TGTGCCAGCTCACGTTCCCCGGGACAGGGAAGGAACTATGGCTACACCTTC. Looking up the rest from reference TRBV18 and TRBJ1-2 gives the full variable domain: NAGVMQNPRHLVRRRGQEARLRCSPMKGHSHVYWYRQLPEEGLKFMVYLQKENIIDESGMPKERFSAEFPKEGPSILRIQQVVRGDSAAYFCASSRSPGQGRNYGYTFGSGTRLTVV.

The V call is TRBV12-3 or TRBV12-4, the J call TRBJ2-1; a possible D gene is TRBD1 (5 bases). This CDR3 has 13 residues. The V end lost 3 bases, the J end lost 6 bases, and 9 bases lay between the germline ends. The CDR3 DNA sequence: TGTGCCAGCAGTTTCGACAGTGGCAATGAGCAGTTCTTC. This encodes CASSFDSGNEQFF.

The chain is built from TRBV6-2 or TRBV6-3 and TRBJ1-1, with D possibly TRBD1 on 5 matching bases. Germline CDR1 is MNHEY and CDR2 is SVGEGT. V lost 0 bases and J 1 base, leaving 15 bases between the germline ends. CDR3 length: 17 residues. The CDR3 here is CASSYSSGDWRNTEAFF. Here the CDR3 DNA reads TGTGCCAGCAGTTACTCCTCCGGGGACTGGAGGAACACTGAAGCTTTCTTT.

This rearrangement joins TRBV3-1 (or the pseudogene TRBV3-2) to TRBJ1-1, with D possibly matching TRBD1 (5 bases). The ends were cut back, 2 bases at V and 5 bases at J, with 9 bases in the middle. Germline CDR1 LGHDT, CDR2 YNNKEL (reference sequence). The CDR3 has 13 amino acids. CDR3: CASSQQGGTEAFF. The CDR3, as DNA: TGTGCCAGCAGCCAACAGGGTGGGACTGAAGCTTTCTTT.

This clone appeared once. The CDR3 reads CASSATTGGRSGSPLHF. The CDR3 region has the DNA TGTGCCAGCAGCGCTACGACAGGGGGAAGGTCGGGTTCACCCCTCCACTTT. This chain connects TRBV7-9 to TRBJ1-6; the match to TRBD1 covers 9 bases. The J segment lost 9 bases and the V segment lost 5 bases, leaving 14 bases of the junction unmatched. The germline CDR1 and CDR2 sequences are SEHNR and FQNEAQ (reference sequence). The CDR3 spans 17 residues. The full variable domain, in which reference TRBV7-9 and TRBJ1-6 provide the parts outside the CDR3, is DTGVSQNPRHKITKRGQNVTFRCDPISEHNRLYWYRQTLGQGPEFLTYFQNEAQLEKSRLLSDRFSAERPKGSFSTLEIQRTEQGDSAMYLCASSATTGGRSGSPLHFGNGTRLTVT.

In its sample, this clone was seen once. The rearrangement links TRBV6-5 to TRBJ1-1, with D maybe TRBD1 (6 bases). CDR3 size: 14 residues. CDR1 is MNHEY and CDR2 is SVGAGI in the germline V gene. V lost 5 bases and J lost 3, with 13 bases in between. The CDR3 here is CASSRGAGDTEAFF. The DNA of the CDR3 is TGTGCCAGCAGTCGGGGGGCAGGGGACACTGAAGCTTTCTTT.

This chain joins TRBV5-1 and TRBJ1-2, with D perhaps matching TRBD1 (6 bases). V lost 3 bases to trimming and J lost 7 bases, with 19 bases between them. The germline V gene encodes CDR1 SGHRS and CDR2 YFSETQ. The CDR3 covers 15 residues. CDR3 sequence reads: CASSWQDGLRGGYTF. The CDR3 nucleotides are TGCGCCAGCAGCTGGCAGGACGGACTCAGGGGTGGCTACACCTTC.

The chain links TRBV28 to TRBJ2-7; no firm D call. V lost 2 bases to trimming and J lost 3 bases, with 20 bases between them. This CDR3 has 17 amino acids. Per the germline V gene, CDR1 is MDHEN and CDR2 is SYDVKM. CDR3 sequence reads: CASSLPPTDSAGYEQYF. CDR3 in DNA: TGTGCCAGCAGTTTACCCCCGACTGACTCAGCTGGCTACGAGCAGTACTTC.

The gene calls are TRBV9 and TRBJ1-4, with 8 bases fitting TRBD1. Germline-derived CDR1 and CDR2 are SGDLS and YYNGEE. V shed 3 bases, J shed 7 bases, and the junction held 11 bases outside the gene matches. This CDR3 contains 16 residues. The CDR3 DNA reads TGTGCCAGCAGCGGAGACAGGGGCGGTCTGGGTGAAAAACTGTTTTTT. Protein: CASSGDRGGLGEKLFF.

This chain joins TRBV9 and TRBJ1-6; 8 bases align to TRBD1. Trimming cost V 4 bases and J 10 bases; bases outside gene matches: 10. Germline CDR1 reads SGDLS; CDR2 reads YYNGEE. CDR3 length: 15 residues. As DNA, the CDR3 is TGTGCCAGCAGCCCCCTGACAGGGGACTGGTCACCCCTCCACTTT. The encoded protein is CASSPLTGDWSPLHF.